The 28 T cell receptor beta chains listed next were all sequenced from one sample in a study of Ad26.COV2.S vaccination and SARS-CoV-2 variants. Only in-frame clones appear in the TCRdb table, and some are missing; sequencing was by immunoSEQ multiplex PCR. The sample consists of around 370,000 clones, approximately 90% of them appearing once. Sequencing was performed on peripheral blood, taken after recovery from COVID-19. Receptors originate from a human donor who had recovered from COVID-19.

This chain connects TRBV7-2 to TRBJ2-5, with TRBD1 as a possible D gene (6 bases). Germline-derived CDR1 and CDR2 are SGHTA and FQGNSA. Between the trimmed V and J ends, which lost 5 bases and 3 bases, there was a span of 16 bases. The CDR3 extends over 15 amino acids. The CDR3 loop is CASSPAGTFKETQYF. DNA of the CDR3: TGTGCCAGCAGCCCAGCCGGGACATTTAAAGAGACCCAGTACTTC.

The chain combines TRBV3-1 (or the pseudogene TRBV3-2) with TRBJ1-5, with no clear D. With 2 bases removed from V and 5 bases from J, the gap between germline ends came to 7 bases. The germline V gene encodes CDR1 LGHDT and CDR2 YNNKEL (reference sequence). The CDR3 length is 13 residues. In DNA, the CDR3 is TGTGCCAGCAGCCAAATGGCAGATCAGCCCCAGCATTTT. Its protein product is CASSQMADQPQHF.

This rearrangement joins TRBV5-1 to TRBJ2-7, with D perhaps matching TRBD2 (5 bases). The germline V and J ends were trimmed by 4 bases and 0 bases, with 8 bases remaining between them. The germline CDR1 and CDR2 sequences are SGHRS and YFSETQ. This CDR3 region has 13 residues. The CDR3 sequence: CASSRRPSYEQYF. The CDR3 coding sequence is TGCGCCAGCAGCCGGAGGCCCTCCTACGAGCAGTACTTC.

The chain uses TRBV27 and TRBJ1-6; no clear D. Trimming left V 5 bases short and J 4 bases short, with 9 bases between. This CDR3 comprises 14 residues. Germline CDR1 reads MNHEY; CDR2 reads SMNVEV (reference sequence). This chain's CDR3 is CASSPYGYNSPLHF. The CDR3 DNA reads TGTGCCAGCAGTCCCTACGGGTATAATTCACCCCTCCACTTT.

The CDR3 region is CASPLLGQRYNTEAFF. CDR3 in DNA: TGTGCCAGCCCCCTGCTGGGACAGCGATATAACACTGAAGCTTTCTTT. The chain links TRBV2 to TRBJ1-1, with 7 bases matching TRBD1. J lost 2 bases, V lost 8 bases, and 14 bases had no gene match. Germline CDR1 SNHLY, CDR2 FYNNEI. CDR3 length: 16 amino acids.

V is TRBV2 and J is TRBJ1-2; TRBD1 agrees at 9 bases. The CDR3 consists of 15 residues. With V trimmed by 6 bases and J by 4 bases, 9 bases remained unmatched. Looked up from germline, CDR1 is SNHLY and CDR2 is FYNNEI. CDR3 sequence (DNA): TGTGCCAGCAGGGGCCCCTTGACAGGGGGCTATGGCTACACCTTC. Amino acids: CASRGPLTGGYGYTF.

This chain joins TRBV6-1 and TRBJ1-2; 7 nucleotides line up with TRBD1. This CDR3 spans 17 amino acids. The J segment lost 0 bases and the V segment lost 4 bases, leaving 11 bases of the junction unmatched. Germline-derived CDR1 and CDR2 are MNHNS and SASEGT. CDR3 sequence (DNA): TGTGCCAGCAGTGCCGGGACAGCTGATGGAGCTAACTATGGCTACACCTTC. Protein sequence: CASSAGTADGANYGYTF.

V usage is TRBV7-2 and J usage is TRBJ1-2; D not certain. V lost 2 bases, J lost 2 bases, and 9 bases lay in between. CDR1 and CDR2 from the germline V gene are SGHTA and FQGNSA. CDR3 length: 14 amino acids. DNA of the CDR3: TGTGCCAGCAGCTTAATCAATCGAAACTATGGCTACACCTTC. Amino acids: CASSLINRNYGYTF.

The V gene is TRBV12-3 or TRBV12-4, the J gene TRBJ1-1; possible D gene TRBD1, 6 bases. Trimming left V 7 bases short and J 5 bases short, with 14 bases between. The CDR3 loop spans 13 amino acids. DNA for the CDR3: TGTGCCAGCACCCAAGGTAGGGGGACTGAAGCTTTCTTT. As protein: CASTQGRGTEAFF.

J is TRBJ1-2 and V is TRBV7-9, with TRBD1 matching over 7 bases. The CDR3 has 13 amino acids. V lost 5 bases, J lost 5 bases, and 5 bases stayed unmatched. The V gene's germline CDR1 is SEHNR and CDR2 FQNEAQ (reference sequence). The DNA for the CDR3 is TGTGCCAGCAGCACCGGGACAGCATATGGCTACACCTTC. This sequence encodes CASSTGTAYGYTF. Together with reference TRBV7-9 and TRBJ1-2, the CDR3 gives the full variable domain: DTGVSQNPRHKITKRGQNVTFRCDPISEHNRLYWYRQTLGQGPEFLTYFQNEAQLEKSRLLSDRFSAERPKGSFSTLEIQRTEQGDSAMYLCASSTGTAYGYTFGSGTRLTVV.

The V gene is TRBV6-5, the J gene TRBJ2-7; 8 bases fit TRBD1. The junction had 7 bases not matched to a gene; V was cut back by 4 bases and J by 5 bases. Germline V gives CDR1 MNHEY, CDR2 SVGAGI. This CDR3 has 14 amino acids. This chain's CDR3 is CASSSWTGSNEQYF. Here the CDR3 DNA reads TGTGCCAGCAGTTCTTGGACAGGGTCAAACGAGCAGTACTTC.

The chain uses TRBV20-1 and TRBJ1-2, with D unclear. CDR3 size: 10 residues. Germline loops: CDR1 DFQATT, CDR2 SNEGSKA (reference sequence). The V end was cut by 6 bases, the J end by 4 bases, with 6 bases between. DNA of the CDR3: TGCAGTGCAGCCCTCTATGGCTACACCTTC. Amino acids: CSAALYGYTF.

This clone was counted a single time. This rearrangement joins TRBV6-4 to TRBJ1-1; 7 bases agree with TRBD1. V gave up 10 bases and J gave up 0 bases; unmatched junction bases: 8. CDR1 is MRHNA and CDR2 is SNTAGT in the germline V gene. CDR3 length: 14 residues. The CDR3 sequence: CATYPGTVNTEAFF. The CDR3 region has the DNA TGTGCCACCTACCCCGGGACAGTGAACACTGAAGCTTTCTTT.

The chain employs TRBV6-5 and TRBJ1-6, with D possibly being TRBD1 (6 bases). Germline assignment: CDR1 MNHEY and CDR2 SVGAGI. The CDR3 spans 12 residues. V lost 8 bases and J lost 11, with 13 bases in between. This CDR3 reads CASRKGETPLHF. The CDR3 bases are TGTGCCAGCCGAAAGGGGGAGACACCCCTCCACTTT.

The J gene is TRBJ2-3, the V gene TRBV4-1; D is unclear. V lost 1 base and J lost 0, with 11 bases in between. The V gene's germline CDR1 is MGHRA and CDR2 YSYEKL. This CDR3 has 16 amino acids. CDR3 DNA: TGCGCCAGCAGCCAAGTGGAGATAAGGAGCACAGATACGCAGTATTTT. This encodes CASSQVEIRSTDTQYF.

The rearrangement links TRBV6-5 to TRBJ1-1, with 7 bases matching TRBD1. This CDR3 spans 14 amino acids. J gave up 3 bases and V 5 bases, and 6 bases lay outside the gene matches. Looked up from germline, CDR1 is MNHEY and CDR2 is SVGAGI. The CDR3 coding sequence is TGTGCCAGCAGTCCGCGACAGGGTCACACTGAAGCTTTCTTT. It encodes CASSPRQGHTEAFF.

The CDR3 DNA is TGTGCCAGCAGTTACTCAGATAAGCGGGGGGGCCGCAATGAGCAGTTCTTC. Its translation: CASSYSDKRGGRNEQFF. The chain recombines TRBV6-2 or TRBV6-3 with TRBJ2-1; TRBD2 matches 10 bases. Germline CDR1 MNHEY, CDR2 SVGEGT. Losses at the gene ends were 0 bases for V and 6 bases for J; bases not matched to a gene: 8. The CDR3 extends over 17 amino acids.

The chain carries TRBV2 and TRBJ2-2, with TRBD1 as a possible D gene (5 bases). This CDR3 is built from 13 residues. Germline V gene lookup returns CDR1 SNHLY and CDR2 FYNNEI. Trimming cost V 7 bases and J 6 bases, with 12 bases left between them. CDR3 residues: CASILQGSGELFF. In DNA, the CDR3 is TGTGCCAGCATCCTTCAGGGATCCGGGGAGCTGTTTTTT.

The chain joins TRBV19 to TRBJ1-6, with D perhaps matching TRBD1 (5 bases). The V gene's germline CDR1 is LNHDA and CDR2 SQIVND (reference sequence). This CDR3 is built from 17 residues. V was clipped by 4 bases and J by 8 bases, with 21 bases between them. The CDR3 sequence: CASSNKPSGVRHSPLHF. The CDR3 DNA is TGTGCCAGTAGTAACAAGCCATCGGGGGTTAGGCATTCACCCCTCCACTTT.

Here the CDR3 DNA reads TGTGCCAGCAGTCAAACCGGGGGAAGGAACACTGAAGCTTTCTTT. Translation gives CASSQTGGRNTEAFF. V and J are TRBV6-5 and TRBJ1-1; D is possibly TRBD1 (5 bases). The V gene lost 5 bases and the J gene lost 1 base, with 14 bases spanning the gap. Looked up from germline, CDR1 is MNHEY and CDR2 is SVGAGI. The CDR3 sequence is 15 residues long.

The chain carries TRBV6-2 or TRBV6-3 and TRBJ2-3; D could derive from TRBD1 or TRBD2 (5 bases each). The germline V gene encodes CDR1 MNHEY and CDR2 SVGEGT. This CDR3 region has 11 residues. V was shortened by 6 bases and J by 6 bases, with 7 bases between the two germline ends. As DNA, the CDR3 is TGTGCCAGCAGCCGGGGCGATACGCAGTATTTT. Amino acid sequence: CASSRGDTQYF.

V is TRBV13 and J is TRBJ2-2, with TRBD1 as a possible D gene (6 bases). The germline gives CDR1 PRHDT, CDR2 FYEKMQ (reference sequence). Trimming removed 5 bases at V and 5 bases at J, with 15 bases between. CDR3 size: 15 residues. CDR3: CASSDRTAATGELFF. DNA for the CDR3: TGTGCCAGCAGCGACCGGACAGCAGCAACCGGGGAGCTGTTTTTT.

The V call is TRBV5-1, the J call TRBJ1-1; TRBD1 matches at 9 bases. The CDR3 length is 17 residues. V lost 3 bases and J lost 0; bases outside the gene matches: 9. Germline CDR1 is SGHRS and CDR2 is YFSETQ. The CDR3 region has the DNA TGCGCCAGCAGCTCACGGAGGACAGGGGCGATGAACACTGAAGCTTTCTTT. Protein sequence: CASSSRRTGAMNTEAFF.

The chain couples TRBV10-3 to TRBJ1-4, with D perhaps matching TRBD1 (6 bases). CDR1 and CDR2 from the germline V gene are ENHRY and SYGVKD. The germline V and J ends were trimmed by 3 bases and 8 bases, with 13 bases remaining between them. This CDR3 is built from 14 residues. The CDR3 reads CAISDNREGEKLFF. The CDR3 DNA is TGTGCCATCAGTGATAACAGGGAGGGGGAAAAACTGTTTTTT.

The V gene is TRBV19, the J gene TRBJ2-2, with D perhaps matching TRBD2 (6 bases). Germline loops: CDR1 LNHDA, CDR2 SQIVND (reference sequence). There are 19 residues in the CDR3. Trimming left V 5 bases short and J 2 bases short, with 24 bases between. In nucleotides, the CDR3 is TGTGCCAGTAGTGTCAAAGGTGGGGGGACCTTTCATAACACCGGGGAGCTGTTTTTT. This sequence encodes CASSVKGGGTFHNTGELFF. Full variable domain (rest looked up from reference TRBV19 and TRBJ2-2): DGGITQSPKYLFRKEGQNVTLSCEQNLNHDAMYWYRQDPGQGLRLIYYSQIVNDFQKGDIAEGYSVSREKKESFPLTVTSAQKNPTAFYLCASSVKGGGTFHNTGELFFGEGSRLTVL.

V gene TRBV12-3 or TRBV12-4 combines with J gene TRBJ1-1, with 7 nucleotides matching TRBD1. The V segment lost 4 bases and the J segment 6 bases; nucleotides outside the gene matches: 5. The CDR3 is 13 amino acids. The CDR3 here is CASSSTGLPEAFF. CDR3 in DNA: TGTGCCAGCAGTTCGACAGGGTTGCCTGAAGCTTTCTTT.

The chain links TRBV7-2 to TRBJ1-2; no clear D gene. Between the trimmed V and J ends, which lost 0 bases and 4 bases, there was a span of 9 bases. The CDR3 length is 14 residues. The V gene's germline CDR1 is SGHTA and CDR2 FQGNSA. CDR3 region: CASSLAQESYGYTF. CDR3 bases: TGTGCCAGCAGCTTAGCGCAGGAGAGCTATGGCTACACCTTC.

The chain recombines TRBV9 with TRBJ1-1, with TRBD1 as a possible D gene (5 bases). V was trimmed by 0 bases and J by 3 bases, leaving 9 bases between them. This CDR3 contains 14 residues. Germline V lookup: CDR1 SGDLS, CDR2 YYNGEE. The DNA of the CDR3 is TGTGCCAGCAGCGTAGGGACAAGCGACACTGAAGCTTTCTTT. Translating it yields CASSVGTSDTEAFF.